Shown below are 9 T cell receptor beta chains from a single sample sequenced in a study of tumor-infiltrating lymphocytes in primary liver carcinoma. RNA and DNA were co-extracted from approximately 20-30 mg of unsorted bulk tissue. Using a constant-region primer together with ProtoScript II reverse transcriptase, TCR beta cDNA was made from 500 to 650 ng of total RNA. Libraries covering TCR beta were generated through three nested multiplex PCR rounds (using a slightly modified ARM-PCR). Researchers ran the first two PCR rounds for ten to eleven cycles each with TRBV1-TRBV30 forward primers and a C-beta reverse primer. MiXCR, run by TCRdb on the multiplex PCR reads, gives a single entry per CDR3 protein. The table records around 21,000 distinct CDR3 sequences, approximately 70% of them present only once. The sample comprised liver tumor tissue from sampling region 1. Stated subset: tumor region T1, superior pole. The receptors shown here come from a man in his forties with primary liver carcinoma and hepatitis B virus infection.

The genes are TRBV4-1 and TRBJ1-6; D is uncertain. The CDR3 spans 16 residues. The V end was cut by 3 bases, the J end by 8 bases, with 17 bases between. The germline CDR1 and CDR2 sequences are MGHRA and YSYEKL. DNA for the CDR3: TGCGCCAGCAGCCACCGCCTACGGGAGGCGGATTCACCCCTCCACTTT. Its translation: CASSHRLREADSPLHF.

Worth noting for this clonotype: At one end the junction does not follow the germline gene, possibly because of a read error. The chain uses TRBV10-3 and TRBJ2-7; D remains unclear. This CDR3 comprises 12 residues. CDR1 is ENHRY, CDR2 SYGVKD, per germline. The CDR3, as DNA: TGTGCCACCAGTGAAGTCGAGCAAGAGCAGTACTTC. Its protein product is CATSEVEQEQYF.

As concerns this clonotype: Possible read error: a much larger clone is one base away. The chain recombines TRBV2 with TRBJ2-1, with D possibly being TRBD1 (5 bases). CDR1 and CDR2 from the germline V gene are SNHLY and FYNNEI. The CDR3 extends over 15 amino acids. CDR3 in DNA: TGTGCCAGTAGTCAGGACAAAAGCTCCTACGATGAGCAGTTCTTC. Translating it yields CASSQDKSSYDEQFF.

This clonotype was counted only a few times. The V and J genes are TRBV29-1 and TRBJ2-1, with D tentatively TRBD2 (6 bases). Germline V gene data show CDR1 as SQVTM and CDR2 as ANQGSEA. With 4 bases removed from V and 4 bases from J, the gap between germline ends came to 8 bases. The length of the CDR3 is 12 residues. The CDR3 reads CSVASVYNEQFF. For the CDR3, the DNA is TGCAGCGTTGCTAGCGTTTACAATGAGCAGTTCTTC.

Regarding this clonotype: A read error may produce the germline difference seen at one junction end. The chain links TRBV28 to TRBJ1-3; D gene uncertain. The CDR3 spans 12 residues. Germline lookup yields CDR1 MDHEN and CDR2 SYDVKM. The CDR3 loop reads CASYISGNTIYF. The CDR3 bases are TGTGCCAGCTACATCTCTGGGAACACCATATATTTT.

Worth noting for this clonotype: Sequence at one end of the junction differs from germline and may be a read error. The V call is TRBV4-3, the J call TRBJ2-7, with a possible D match to TRBD2 (6 bases). Germline CDR1 is LGHNA and CDR2 is YSLEER. The CDR3 is 15 residues long. CDR3 region: CASSQYRETPHEQYF. The DNA for the CDR3 is TGCGCCAGCAGCCAATATCGGGAGACTCCCCACGAACAGTACTTC.

Of note for this clonotype: The conserved phenylalanine or tryptophan normally closing the CDR3 is absent here, so this likely arose from a read error. The chain combines TRBV10-3 with TRBJ1-5; D is unclear. Germline CDR1 reads ENHRY; CDR2 reads SYGVKD. CDR3 size: 14 residues. The CDR3 loop is CAISEYEGDQPQHH. The CDR3 nucleotides read TGTGCTATCAGTGAGTATGAGGGCGATCAGCCCCAGCATCAT.

With regard to this clonotype: The junction departs from the called germline gene at one end, perhaps through a read error. This chain uses TRBV4-1 with TRBJ2-7, with 7 positions matching TRBD2. Germline V lookup: CDR1 MGHRA, CDR2 YSYEKL. CDR3 length: 16 residues. The CDR3 region is CASNPSLAEPLYEQYF. The CDR3 DNA is TGCGCCAGCAACCCATCCCTAGCGGAGCCACTTTACGAGCAATACTTC.

The rearrangement joins TRBV13 to TRBJ2-5, with 10 bases aligning to TRBD2. The junction had 20 bases not matched to a gene; V was cut back by 4 bases and J by 3 bases. Per the germline V gene, CDR1 is PRHDT and CDR2 is FYEKMQ (reference sequence). The CDR3 has 20 amino acids. The CDR3 DNA reads as TGTGCCAGCAGCTCCCCTCTCGGGACTAGCGTAGCGGTTGTGGAAGAGACCCAGTACTTC. It translates to CASSSPLGTSVAVVEETQYF.